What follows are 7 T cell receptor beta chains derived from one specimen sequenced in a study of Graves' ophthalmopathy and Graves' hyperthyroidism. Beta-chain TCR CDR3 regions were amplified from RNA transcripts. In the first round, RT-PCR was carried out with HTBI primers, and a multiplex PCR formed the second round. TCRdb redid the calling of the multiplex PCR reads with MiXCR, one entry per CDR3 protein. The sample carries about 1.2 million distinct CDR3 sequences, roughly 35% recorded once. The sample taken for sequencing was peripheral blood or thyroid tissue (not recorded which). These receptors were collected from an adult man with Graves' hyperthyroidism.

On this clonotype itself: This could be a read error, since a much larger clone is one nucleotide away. The CDR3 protein is CSAGELGMETQYF. The DNA for the CDR3 is TGCAGTGCTGGAGAACTAGGGATGGAGACCCAGTACTTC. The rearrangement joins TRBV20-1 to TRBJ2-5; TRBD2 is a possible D gene (5 bases). The germline gives CDR1 DFQATT, CDR2 SNEGSKA (reference sequence). CDR3 length: 13 amino acids.

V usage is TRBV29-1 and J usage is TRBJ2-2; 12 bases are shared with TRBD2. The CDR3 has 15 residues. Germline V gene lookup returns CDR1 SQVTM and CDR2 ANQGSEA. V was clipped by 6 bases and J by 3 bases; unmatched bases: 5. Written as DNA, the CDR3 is TGCAGCGTACGACTAGCGGGAGCGCACACCGGGGAGCTGTTTTTT. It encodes CSVRLAGAHTGELFF.

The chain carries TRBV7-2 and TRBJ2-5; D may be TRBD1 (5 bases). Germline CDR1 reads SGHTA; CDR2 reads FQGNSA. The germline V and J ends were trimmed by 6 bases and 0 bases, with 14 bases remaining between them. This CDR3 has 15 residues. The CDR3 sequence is CASSEAGMYQETQYF. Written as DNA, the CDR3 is TGTGCCAGCAGTGAGGCAGGGATGTACCAAGAGACCCAGTACTTC.

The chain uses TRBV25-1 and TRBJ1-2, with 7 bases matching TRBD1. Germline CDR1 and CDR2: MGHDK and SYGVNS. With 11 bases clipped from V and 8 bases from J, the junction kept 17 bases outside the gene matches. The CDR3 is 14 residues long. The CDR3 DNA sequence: TGTGCCTGGACAAATCCGGGGACAGCGAGGGGCTACACCTTC. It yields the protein CAWTNPGTARGYTF.

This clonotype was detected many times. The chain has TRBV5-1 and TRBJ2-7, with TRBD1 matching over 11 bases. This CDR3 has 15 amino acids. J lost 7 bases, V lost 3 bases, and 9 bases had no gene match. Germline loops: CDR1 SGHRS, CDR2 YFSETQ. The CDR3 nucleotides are TGCGCCAGCAGCTCGGGACAGGGGGGATTCGGGGAGCAGTACTTC. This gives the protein CASSSGQGGFGEQYF. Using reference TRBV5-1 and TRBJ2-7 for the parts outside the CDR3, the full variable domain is KAGVTQTPRYLIKTRGQQVTLSCSPISGHRSVSWYQQTPGQGLQFLFEYFSETQRNKGNFPGRFSGRQFSNSRSEMNVSTLELGDSALYLCASSSGQGGFGEQYFGPGTRLTVT.

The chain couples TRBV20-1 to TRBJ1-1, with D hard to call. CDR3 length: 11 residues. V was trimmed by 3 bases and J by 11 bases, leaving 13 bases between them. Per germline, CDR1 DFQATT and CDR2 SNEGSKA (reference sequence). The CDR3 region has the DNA TGCAGTGCTAGGCCCAGACCGGAGGCTTTCTTT. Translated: CSARPRPEAFF.

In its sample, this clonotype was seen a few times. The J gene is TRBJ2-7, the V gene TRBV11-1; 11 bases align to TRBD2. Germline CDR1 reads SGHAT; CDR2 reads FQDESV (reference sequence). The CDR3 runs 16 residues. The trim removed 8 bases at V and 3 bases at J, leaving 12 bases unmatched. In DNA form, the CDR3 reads TGTGCCAGCGGGGATGGGACTAGCGGTCCCCGCTACGAGCAGTACTTC. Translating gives CASGDGTSGPRYEQYF.